This TCR beta chain is drawn from a study of a mutant IDH1 vaccine in newly diagnosed glioma. Study details: Vaccination was launched 4-6 weeks after radiotherapy alone, or with temozolomide cycles. Week 35 was safety follow-up visit V12; week 47 was end-of-study visit V13.

Generated by immunoSEQ multiplex PCR, the TCRdb table keeps only in-frame clones and is missing some. The sample includes about 36,000 clones, 75% of them seen just once. Time point defined: week 47, end of study. Doses comprised 300 ug of mutant IDH1 20-mer peptide each, plus topical imiquimod. The donor cohort comprised cases of new WHO grade 3 or 4 IDH1-mutant, ATRX-lost astrocytoma. Regarding this clone: As yet, its antigen is unknown.

General study points: In about 94% of patients, immune responses induced by the vaccine occurred.

This CDR3 comprises 16 residues. With 1 base clipped from V and 1 base from J, the junction kept 7 bases outside the gene matches. The germline V gene encodes CDR1 SGHKS and CDR2 YYEKEE (reference sequence). Sequencing was performed on PBMCs, taken from a glioma patient whose treatment included an IDH1 peptide vaccine. J is TRBJ2-5 and V is TRBV5-5, with 7 bases aligning to TRBD1. The clonotype was recovered from a man aged 35 to 55 with glioma. This CDR3 is CASSLLTGYGQETQYF. The CDR3 DNA sequence: TGTGCCAGCAGCTTGCTGACAGGGTATGGCCAAGAGACCCAGTACTTC.